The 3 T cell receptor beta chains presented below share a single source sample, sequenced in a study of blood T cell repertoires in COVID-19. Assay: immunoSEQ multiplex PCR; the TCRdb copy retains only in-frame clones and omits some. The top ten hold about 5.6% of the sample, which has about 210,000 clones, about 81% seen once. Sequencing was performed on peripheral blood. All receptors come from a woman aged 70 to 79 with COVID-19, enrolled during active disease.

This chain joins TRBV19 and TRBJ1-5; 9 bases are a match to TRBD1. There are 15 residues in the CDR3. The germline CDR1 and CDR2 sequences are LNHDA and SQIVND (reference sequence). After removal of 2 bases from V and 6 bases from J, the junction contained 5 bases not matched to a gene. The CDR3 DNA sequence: TGTGCCAGTAGTATACAACAGGGGGCTGGTCAGCCCCAGCATTTT. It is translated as CASSIQQGAGQPQHF.

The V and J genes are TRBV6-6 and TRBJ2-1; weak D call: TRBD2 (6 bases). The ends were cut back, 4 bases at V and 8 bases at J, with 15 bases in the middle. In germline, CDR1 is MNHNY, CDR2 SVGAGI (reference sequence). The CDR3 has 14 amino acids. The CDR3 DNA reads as TGTGCCAGCAGTTCCCCCGGAGGGTCTGATGAGCAGTTCTTC. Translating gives CASSSPGGSDEQFF.

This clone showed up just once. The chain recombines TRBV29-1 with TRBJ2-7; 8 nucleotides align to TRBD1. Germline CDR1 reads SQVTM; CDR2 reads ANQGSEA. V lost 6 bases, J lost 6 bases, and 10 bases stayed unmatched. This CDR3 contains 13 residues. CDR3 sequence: CSVRGTGKIEQYF. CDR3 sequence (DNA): TGCAGCGTCCGCGGGACAGGAAAGATCGAGCAGTACTTC.